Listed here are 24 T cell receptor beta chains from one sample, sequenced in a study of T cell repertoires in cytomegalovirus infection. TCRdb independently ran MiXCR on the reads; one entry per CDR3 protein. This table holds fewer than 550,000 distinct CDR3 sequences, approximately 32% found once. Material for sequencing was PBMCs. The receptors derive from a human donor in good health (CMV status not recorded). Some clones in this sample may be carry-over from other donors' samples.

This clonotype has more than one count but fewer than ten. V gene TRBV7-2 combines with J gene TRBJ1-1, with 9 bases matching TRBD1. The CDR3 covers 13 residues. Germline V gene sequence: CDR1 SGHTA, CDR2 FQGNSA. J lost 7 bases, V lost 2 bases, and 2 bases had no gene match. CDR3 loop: CASSLLGQGEAFF. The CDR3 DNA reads TGTGCCAGCAGCTTACTGGGACAGGGTGAAGCTTTCTTT.

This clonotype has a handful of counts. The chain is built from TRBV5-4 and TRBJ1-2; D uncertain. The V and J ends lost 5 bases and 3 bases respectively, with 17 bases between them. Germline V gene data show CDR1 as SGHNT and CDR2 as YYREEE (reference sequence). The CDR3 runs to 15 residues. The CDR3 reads CASRLGKDSYYGYTF. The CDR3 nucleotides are TGTGCCAGCAGACTAGGAAAGGACTCATACTATGGCTACACCTTC. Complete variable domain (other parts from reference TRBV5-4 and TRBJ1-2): ETGVTQSPTHLIKTRGQQVTLRCSSQSGHNTVSWYQQALGQGPQFIFQYYREEENGRGNFPPRFSGLQFPNYSSELNVNALELDDSALYLCASRLGKDSYYGYTFGSGTRLTVV.

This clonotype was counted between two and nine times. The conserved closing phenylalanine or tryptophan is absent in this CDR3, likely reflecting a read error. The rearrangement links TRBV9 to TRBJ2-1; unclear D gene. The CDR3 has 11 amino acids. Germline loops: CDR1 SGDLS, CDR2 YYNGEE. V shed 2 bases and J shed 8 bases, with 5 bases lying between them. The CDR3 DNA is TGTGCCAGCAGCGTGGACGATGAGCAGTTCCTC. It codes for CASSVDDEQFL.

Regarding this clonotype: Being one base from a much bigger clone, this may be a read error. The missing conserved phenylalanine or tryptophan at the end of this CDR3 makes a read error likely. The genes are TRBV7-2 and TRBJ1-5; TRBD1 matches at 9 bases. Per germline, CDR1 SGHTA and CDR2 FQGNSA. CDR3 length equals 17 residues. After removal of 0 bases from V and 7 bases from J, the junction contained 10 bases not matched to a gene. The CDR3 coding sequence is TGTGCCAGCAGCTTAGCGACCGGGACAGGGTTTGGGCAGCCCCAGCATTCT. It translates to CASSLATGTGFGQPQHS.

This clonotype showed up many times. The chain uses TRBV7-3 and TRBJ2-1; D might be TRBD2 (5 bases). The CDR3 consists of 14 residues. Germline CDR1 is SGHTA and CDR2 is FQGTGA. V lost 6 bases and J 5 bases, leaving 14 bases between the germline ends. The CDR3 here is CASSSRTGNNEQFF. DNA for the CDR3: TGTGCCAGCAGTTCCCGGACTGGAAACAATGAGCAGTTCTTC. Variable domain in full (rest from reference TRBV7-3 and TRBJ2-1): GAGVSQTPSNKVTEKGKYVELRCDPISGHTALYWYRQSLGQGPEFLIYFQGTGAADDSGLPNDRFFAVRPEGSVSTLKIQRTERGDSAVYLCASSSRTGNNEQFFGPGTRLTVL.

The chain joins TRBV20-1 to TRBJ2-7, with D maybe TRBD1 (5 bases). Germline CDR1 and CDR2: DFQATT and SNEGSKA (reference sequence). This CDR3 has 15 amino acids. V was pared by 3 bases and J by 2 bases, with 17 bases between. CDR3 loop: CSASPTDKNAYEQYF. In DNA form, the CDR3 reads TGCAGTGCTAGCCCGACGGACAAAAACGCCTACGAGCAGTACTTC.

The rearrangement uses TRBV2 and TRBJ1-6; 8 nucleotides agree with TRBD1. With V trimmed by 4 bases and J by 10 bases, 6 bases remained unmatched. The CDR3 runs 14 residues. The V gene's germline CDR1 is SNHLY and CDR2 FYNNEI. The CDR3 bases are TGTGCCAGCAGTGCCGAGACAGGGGTCTCACCCCTCCACTTT. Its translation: CASSAETGVSPLHF.

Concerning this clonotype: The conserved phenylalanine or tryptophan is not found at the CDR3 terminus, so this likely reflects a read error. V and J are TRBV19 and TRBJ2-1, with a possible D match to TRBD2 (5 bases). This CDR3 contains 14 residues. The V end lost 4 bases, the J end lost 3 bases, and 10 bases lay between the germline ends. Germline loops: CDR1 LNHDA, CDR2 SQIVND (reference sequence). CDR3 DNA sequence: TGTGCCAGTAGTACCAGCCGGGACTACAATGAGCAGTTCTTA. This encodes CASSTSRDYNEQFL.

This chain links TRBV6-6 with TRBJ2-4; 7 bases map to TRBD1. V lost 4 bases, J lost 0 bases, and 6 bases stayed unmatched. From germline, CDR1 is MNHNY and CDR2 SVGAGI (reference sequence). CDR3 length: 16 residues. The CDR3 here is CASSSKGQLAKNIQYF. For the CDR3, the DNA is TGTGCCAGCAGTTCCAAGGGACAGCTAGCCAAAAACATTCAGTACTTC.

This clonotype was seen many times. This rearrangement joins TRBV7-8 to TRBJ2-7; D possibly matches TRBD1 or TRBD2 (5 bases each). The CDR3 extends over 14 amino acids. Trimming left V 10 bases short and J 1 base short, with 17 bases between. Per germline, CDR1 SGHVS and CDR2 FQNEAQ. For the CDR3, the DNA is TGTGCCACTGGGGCCCCGGGGCTGTCCTACGAGCAGTACTTC. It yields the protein CATGAPGLSYEQYF.

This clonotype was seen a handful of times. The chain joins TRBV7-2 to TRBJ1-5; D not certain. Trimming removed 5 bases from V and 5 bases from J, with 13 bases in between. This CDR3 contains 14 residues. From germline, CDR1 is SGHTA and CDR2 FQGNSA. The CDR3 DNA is TGTGCCAGCAGCACCACTGGCGGTTATCAGCCCCAGCATTTT. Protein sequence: CASSTTGGYQPQHF.

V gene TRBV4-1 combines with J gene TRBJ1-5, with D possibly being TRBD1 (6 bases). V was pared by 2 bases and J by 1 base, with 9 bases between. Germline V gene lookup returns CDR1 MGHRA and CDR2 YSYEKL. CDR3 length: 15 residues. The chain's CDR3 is CASSQNDRSNQPQHF. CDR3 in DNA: TGCGCCAGCAGCCAAAACGACAGGAGCAATCAGCCCCAGCATTTT.

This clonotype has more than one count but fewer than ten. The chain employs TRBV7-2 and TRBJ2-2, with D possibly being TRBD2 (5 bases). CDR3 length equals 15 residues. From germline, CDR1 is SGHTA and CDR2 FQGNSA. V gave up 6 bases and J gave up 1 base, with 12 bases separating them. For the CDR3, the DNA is TGTGCCAGCAGGACGGAAAGCGGGAACACCGGGGAGCTGTTTTTT. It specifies CASRTESGNTGELFF. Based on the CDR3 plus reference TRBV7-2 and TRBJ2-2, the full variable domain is GAGVSQSPSNKVTEKGKDVELRCDPISGHTALYWYRQSLGQGLEFLIYFQGNSAPDKSGLPSDRFSAERTGGSVSTLTIQRTQQEDSAVYLCASRTESGNTGELFFGEGSRLTVL.

CDR3 loop: CASSLRPLSSGNTDTQYF. The CDR3 DNA is TGTGCCAGCAGTTTAAGGCCCCTGTCTAGCGGGAACACAGATACGCAGTATTTT. The rearrangement uses TRBV12-3 or TRBV12-4 and TRBJ2-3; 9 nucleotides agree with TRBD2. This CDR3 has 18 residues. After removal of 2 bases from V and 2 bases from J, the junction contained 11 bases not matched to a gene.

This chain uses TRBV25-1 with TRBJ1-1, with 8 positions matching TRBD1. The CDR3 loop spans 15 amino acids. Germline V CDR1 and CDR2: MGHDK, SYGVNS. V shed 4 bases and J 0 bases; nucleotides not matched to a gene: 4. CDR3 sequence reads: CASSGADRVNTEAFF. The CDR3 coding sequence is TGTGCCAGCAGTGGGGCGGACAGGGTGAACACTGAAGCTTTCTTT.

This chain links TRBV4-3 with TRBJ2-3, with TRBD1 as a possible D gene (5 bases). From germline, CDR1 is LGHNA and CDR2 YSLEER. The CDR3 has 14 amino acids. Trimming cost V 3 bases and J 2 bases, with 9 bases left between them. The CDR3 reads CASSHDRNTDTQYF. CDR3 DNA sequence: TGCGCCAGCAGCCACGACAGAAACACAGATACGCAGTATTTT.

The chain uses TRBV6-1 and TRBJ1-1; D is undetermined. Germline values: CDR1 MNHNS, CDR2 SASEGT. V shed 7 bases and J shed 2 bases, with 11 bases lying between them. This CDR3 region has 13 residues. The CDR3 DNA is TGTGCCAGCAAATCCCGGTTAAACACTGAAGCTTTCTTT. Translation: CASKSRLNTEAFF.

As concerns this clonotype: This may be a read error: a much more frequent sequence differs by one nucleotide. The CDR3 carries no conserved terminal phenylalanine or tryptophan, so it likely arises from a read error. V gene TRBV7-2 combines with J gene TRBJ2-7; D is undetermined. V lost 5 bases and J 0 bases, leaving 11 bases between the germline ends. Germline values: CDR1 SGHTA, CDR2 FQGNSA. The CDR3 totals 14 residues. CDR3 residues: CASSLLIRSYEQYC. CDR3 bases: TGTGCCAGCAGCCTACTGATCCGCTCCTACGAGCAGTACTGC.

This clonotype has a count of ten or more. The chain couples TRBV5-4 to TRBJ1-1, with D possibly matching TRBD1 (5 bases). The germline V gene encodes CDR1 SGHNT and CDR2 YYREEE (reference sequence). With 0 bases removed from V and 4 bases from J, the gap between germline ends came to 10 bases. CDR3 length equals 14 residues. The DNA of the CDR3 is TGTGCCAGCAGCTTGGTAGGGGACCTCACTGAAGCTTTCTTT. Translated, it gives CASSLVGDLTEAFF.

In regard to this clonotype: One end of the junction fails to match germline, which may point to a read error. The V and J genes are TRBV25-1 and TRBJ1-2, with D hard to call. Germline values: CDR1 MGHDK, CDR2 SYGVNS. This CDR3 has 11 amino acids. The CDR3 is CARRTDYGYTF. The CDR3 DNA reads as TGTGCCCGCAGGACTGATTATGGCTACACCTTC.

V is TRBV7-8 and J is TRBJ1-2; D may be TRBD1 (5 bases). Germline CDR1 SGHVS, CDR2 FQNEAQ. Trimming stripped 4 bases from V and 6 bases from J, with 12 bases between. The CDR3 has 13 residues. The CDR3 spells CASSWGEGNGYTF. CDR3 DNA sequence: TGTGCCAGCAGCTGGGGGGAGGGAAATGGCTACACCTTC.

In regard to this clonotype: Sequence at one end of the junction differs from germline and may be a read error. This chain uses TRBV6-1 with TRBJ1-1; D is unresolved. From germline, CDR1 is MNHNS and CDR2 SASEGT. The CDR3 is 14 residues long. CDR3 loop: CASTIMSSNTEDFF. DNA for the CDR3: TGTGCCAGCACTATAATGAGCAGCAACACTGAAGATTTCTTT.

The CDR3 nucleotides read TGTGCCAGCAGTGACTCAAGGGGCACGGGCTACACCTTC. It is translated as CASSDSRGTGYTF. The chain uses TRBV6-4 and TRBJ1-2, with TRBD1 as a possible D gene (5 bases). Trimming stripped 0 bases from V and 8 bases from J, with 10 bases between. The germline CDR1 and CDR2 sequences are MRHNA and SNTAGT. CDR3 length: 13 residues.

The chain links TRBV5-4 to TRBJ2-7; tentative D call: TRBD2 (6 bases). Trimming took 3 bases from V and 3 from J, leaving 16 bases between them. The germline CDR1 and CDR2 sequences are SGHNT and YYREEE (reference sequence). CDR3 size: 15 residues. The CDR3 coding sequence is TGTGCCAGCAGCTCGCCCGGGACTCACCTCTACGAGCAGTACTTC. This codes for CASSSPGTHLYEQYF.